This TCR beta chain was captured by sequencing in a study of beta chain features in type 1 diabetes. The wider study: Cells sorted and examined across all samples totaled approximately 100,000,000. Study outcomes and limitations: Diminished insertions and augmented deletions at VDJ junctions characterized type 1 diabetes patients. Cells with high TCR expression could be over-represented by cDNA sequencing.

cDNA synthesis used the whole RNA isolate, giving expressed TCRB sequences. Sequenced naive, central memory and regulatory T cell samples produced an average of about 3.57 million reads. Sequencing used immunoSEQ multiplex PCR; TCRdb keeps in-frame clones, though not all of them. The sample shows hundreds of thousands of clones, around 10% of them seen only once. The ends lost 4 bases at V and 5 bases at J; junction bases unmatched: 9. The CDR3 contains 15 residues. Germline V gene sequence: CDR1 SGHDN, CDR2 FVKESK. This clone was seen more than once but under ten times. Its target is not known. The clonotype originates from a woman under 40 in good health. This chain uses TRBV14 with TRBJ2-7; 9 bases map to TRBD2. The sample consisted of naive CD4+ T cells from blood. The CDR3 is CASSLRLAGIHEQYF. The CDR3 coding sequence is TGTGCCAGCAGCCTCCGGCTAGCGGGAATCCACGAGCAGTACTTC.